This entry concerns a single T cell receptor (beta chain). These data are taken from a study of blood T cell repertoires in COVID-19. The overall study: Material from acute and convalescent COVID-19 was sourced from the United States, Italy and Spain. T cells, B-cell-depleted T cells, or PBMCs supplied cDNA or gDNA.

Profiling relied on immunoSEQ multiplex PCR, and the TCRdb table lists in-frame clones only, not all of them. The table lists tens of thousands of clones, around 90% of them singletons. The CDR3 is made up of 14 amino acids. The V segment lost 4 bases and the J segment 8 bases; nucleotides outside the gene matches: 9. Germline CDR1 and CDR2: SGDLS and YYNGEE. This TCR derives from a woman in her seventies with acute or convalescent COVID-19. V is TRBV9 and J is TRBJ2-4; 7 bases line up with TRBD2. The sample consisted of peripheral blood. The CDR3 nucleotides are TGTGCCAGCAGCCTAGAGGGAGGGACGGACATTCAGTACTTC. Translating gives CASSLEGGTDIQYF.